The next 15 T cell receptor beta chains were all read from a single sample in a study of T-cell memory formation after mild COVID-19. TCRdb reprocessed the 5' RACE reads with MiXCR, giving one entry per CDR3 protein. This sample has 50,000 to 70,000 distinct CDR3 sequences; 12% occur once, and the top ten carry around 25%. Sequenced input: PBMCs or a T cell subset sorted from them (not recorded which). All receptors derive from a man between 18 and 29 years old who had mild COVID-19 (a few samples of this study predate the infection). Cell type and time point are not known.

Ten or more counts support this clonotype. This chain connects TRBV20-1 to TRBJ2-2; 7 bases line up with TRBD2. The CDR3 runs 15 residues. Unmatched junction bases numbered 10, after V lost 6 bases and J lost 3 bases. Germline V gene lookup returns CDR1 DFQATT and CDR2 SNEGSKA (reference sequence). CDR3 sequence reads: CSARRERGYTGELFF. The CDR3 nucleotides read TGCAGTGCCAGGCGAGAGCGGGGTTACACCGGGGAGCTGTTTTTT.

The chain employs TRBV18 and TRBJ2-7, with 7 bases identical to TRBD2. Germline assignment: CDR1 KGHSH and CDR2 LQKENI. V dropped 0 bases and J dropped 2; count of bases not matched to a gene: 1. This CDR3 is built from 14 residues. The CDR3 protein is CASSPPGGTYEQYF. The CDR3 DNA sequence: TGTGCCAGCTCACCACCGGGGGGGACCTACGAGCAGTACTTC.

This clonotype has a handful of counts. The chain combines TRBV4-3 with TRBJ1-4; possibly TRBD1 for D (6 bases). V was trimmed by 0 bases and J by 0 bases, leaving 14 bases between them. This CDR3 region has 18 residues. CDR1 is LGHNA, CDR2 YSLEER, per germline. In DNA, the CDR3 is TGCGCCAGCAGCCAAGATCCCGCAGGGGCCCCAACTAATGAAAAACTGTTTTTT. This encodes CASSQDPAGAPTNEKLFF.

This clonotype has only a few counts. V usage is TRBV7-2 and J usage is TRBJ1-4; D unresolved. Germline loops: CDR1 SGHTA, CDR2 FQGNSA. V was pared by 5 bases and J by 11 bases, with 21 bases between. CDR3 size: 15 residues. The CDR3 DNA follows: TGTGCCAGCAGCATTATCGTAGGAGCCTGGGAGAAACTGTTTTTT. The encoded protein is CASSIIVGAWEKLFF.

The rearrangement joins TRBV11-2 to TRBJ2-5, with no clear D. Germline V gene lookup returns CDR1 SGHAT and CDR2 FQNNGV. This CDR3 is 12 amino acids long. V lost 5 bases to trimming and J lost 5 bases, with 9 bases between them. CDR3 sequence: CASSRSAETQYF. The CDR3 DNA is TGTGCCAGCAGCCGGAGCGCCGAGACCCAGTACTTC.

The chain combines TRBV7-3 with TRBJ1-2; a weak D match, TRBD1 (5 bases). Germline values: CDR1 SGHTA, CDR2 FQGTGA. Between the trimmed V and J ends, which lost 6 bases and 4 bases, there was a span of 12 bases. This CDR3 contains 13 residues. CDR3 in DNA: TGTGCCAGCAGTTCAGGACAAGGCTATGGCTACACCTTC. It codes for CASSSGQGYGYTF.

This clonotype was seen at least ten times. The chain has TRBV6-5 and TRBJ2-3, with D possibly TRBD2 on 6 matching bases. The CDR3 totals 14 residues. The germline V and J ends were trimmed by 8 bases and 5 bases, with 17 bases remaining between them. In germline, CDR1 is MNHEY, CDR2 SVGAGI. CDR3 sequence: CASRNHLSGDTQYF. CDR3 coding DNA: TGTGCCAGCCGAAACCATCTTAGCGGAGATACGCAGTATTTT.

The chain uses TRBV12-3 or TRBV12-4 and TRBJ2-5; maybe TRBD2 (7 bases). With 7 bases removed from V and 4 bases from J, the gap between germline ends came to 19 bases. The CDR3 length is 15 residues. The DNA of the CDR3 is TGTGCCAGCACCATGGGGGGGGCTAGCGGAGAGACCCAGTACTTC. It specifies CASTMGGASGETQYF.

A word on this clonotype: A much larger clone is a single base away; this may be a read error. The chain uses TRBV3-1 and TRBJ1-2; a weak D match, TRBD1 (5 bases). This CDR3 region has 16 residues. Trimming stripped 1 base from V and 6 bases from J, with 18 bases between. Germline assignment: CDR1 LGHDT and CDR2 YNNKEL (reference sequence). The CDR3, as DNA: TGTGCCAGCAGCCAAGCACCGTGCCGCAGGGTCCATGGCTACACCTTC. This translates into CASSQAPCRRVHGYTF.

The chain recombines TRBV5-1 with TRBJ1-2; 7 nucleotides align to TRBD1. The germline V gene encodes CDR1 SGHRS and CDR2 YFSETQ. The CDR3 consists of 12 residues. With 4 bases clipped from V and 6 bases from J, the junction kept 3 bases outside the gene matches. The DNA for the CDR3 is TGCGCCAGCAGCATAACAGGGGATGGCTACACCTTC. The encoded protein is CASSITGDGYTF. Complete variable domain (other parts from reference TRBV5-1 and TRBJ1-2): KAGVTQTPRYLIKTRGQQVTLSCSPISGHRSVSWYQQTPGQGLQFLFEYFSETQRNKGNFPGRFSGRQFSNSRSEMNVSTLELGDSALYLCASSITGDGYTFGSGTRLTVV.

As for this clonotype: The junction and the germline gene differ at one end; a read error may be behind it. This chain connects TRBV29-1 to TRBJ2-5; 8 bases are shared with TRBD2. The CDR3 sequence is 10 residues long. Germline CDR1 is SQVTM and CDR2 is ANQGSEA. The chain's CDR3 is CSVEAGGRSF. The DNA for the CDR3 is TGCAGCGTTGAGGCGGGGGGTAGGTCCTTC.

This clonotype came up a few times. The rearrangement joins TRBV29-1 to TRBJ2-2; no firm D call. CDR1 and CDR2 (germline): SQVTM, ANQGSEA. V was shortened by 3 bases and J by 0 bases, with 5 bases between the two germline ends. This CDR3 spans 13 amino acids. The CDR3 sequence is CSVDPTNTGELFF. CDR3 DNA: TGCAGCGTTGACCCAACGAACACCGGGGAGCTGTTTTTT.

The rearrangement uses TRBV4-1 and TRBJ1-4, with 9 positions matching TRBD1. The germline V gene has CDR1 MGHRA and CDR2 YSYEKL. This CDR3 region has 15 residues. V lost 3 bases to trimming and J lost 10 bases; unmatched junction nucleotides: 9. This chain's CDR3 is CASSHSGTGSGKLFF. CDR3 in DNA: TGCGCCAGCAGCCATTCCGGGACAGGGTCCGGAAAACTGTTTTTT.

This clonotype was counted at least ten times. The chain links TRBV7-9 to TRBJ2-3, with unresolved D. The length of the CDR3 is 16 residues. V was shortened by 2 bases and J by 4 bases, with 16 bases between the two germline ends. Germline CDR1 SEHNR, CDR2 FQNEAQ (reference sequence). The CDR3 sequence is CASSLIGRGAADTQYF. In nucleotides, the CDR3 is TGTGCCAGCAGCTTAATAGGTCGCGGTGCGGCAGATACGCAGTATTTT.

The rearrangement uses TRBV7-2 and TRBJ2-3; weak D call: TRBD2 (5 bases). The germline CDR1 and CDR2 sequences are SGHTA and FQGNSA. CDR3 length: 15 residues. Trimming removed 5 bases at V and 8 bases at J, with 20 bases between. CDR3 DNA: TGTGCCAGCAGCCCTACGCATTTAGCGCGGGTTACGCAGTATTTT. This codes for CASSPTHLARVTQYF.